The rows below give T cell receptor beta chains drawn from one sample of a study of T cells after posttransplantation cyclophosphamide. Assay: immunoSEQ multiplex PCR; the TCRdb copy retains only in-frame clones and omits some. Here the sample spans 20,000 to 25,000 clones, roughly 86% being singletons. The sequencing input was PBMCs. The receptors were gathered from an older woman with a blood cancer, CMV-positive, and with a related stem cell donor. Both conserved end residues are part of each CDR3. D genes are given only for firm matches. Some rows have no size entry. The others give once, few or many, or a class for an expanded clone.

TRBJ2-3 TRBD1 TRBV6-1 - CASSEDRGQTDTQYF TGTGCCAGCAGCGAGGACAGGGGGCAGACAGATACGCAGTATTTT
TRBJ2-7 TRBD1 TRBV30 few CAWSFRDRHSGEQYF TGTGCCTGGAGTTTCCGGGACAGGCACTCGGGGGAGCAGTACTTC
TRBJ1-2 TRBD1 TRBV9 - CASSVGTGLNYGYTF TGTGCCAGCAGCGTAGGGACAGGCTTAAACTATGGCTACACCTTC
TRBJ2-4 - TRBV1 - CTSSQDSGVDKNIQYF TGCACCAGCAGCCAAGATTCGGGAGTGGACAAAAACATTCAGTACTTC
TRBJ2-5 TRBD2 TRBV7-6 - CASSLARERETQYF TGTGCCAGCAGCTTAGCGCGGGAGAGGGAGACCCAGTACTTC
TRBJ1-5 - TRBV6-5 - CASSSTGFSNQPQHF TGTGCCAGCAGTTCCACAGGATTTAGCAATCAGCCCCAGCATTTT
TRBJ1-3 - TRBV14 - CASSLAGIGNTIYF TGTGCCAGCAGTCTTGCAGGGATCGGAAACACCATATATTTT
TRBJ2-7 TRBD2 TRBV19 once CASQKAGGPYEQYF TGTGCCAGCCAGAAGGCGGGAGGCCCCTACGAGCAGTACTTC
TRBJ2-1 TRBD1 TRBV4-1 once CASSQLRDSYNEQFF TGCGCCAGCAGCCAACTTCGGGACAGCTACAATGAGCAGTTCTTC
TRBJ2-5 TRBD2 TRBV19 - CASTALAGNQETQYF TGTGCCAGTACCGCTCTAGCGGGTAACCAAGAGACCCAGTACTTC
TRBJ2-2 - TRBV6-5 - CASTRGINTGELFF TGTGCCAGCACAAGGGGGATCAACACCGGGGAGCTGTTTTTT
TRBJ2-4 - TRBV7-2 - CASSLGRNIQYF TGTGCCAGCAGCTTAGGCAGAAACATTCAGTACTTC
TRBJ2-3 - TRBV7-8 once CASSPQGPDTQYF TGTGCCAGCAGCCCCCAGGGGCCAGATACGCAGTATTTT
TRBJ1-1 TRBD1 TRBV10-2 - CASSVGGQGNTEAFF TGCGCCAGCAGTGTTGGTGGACAGGGGAACACTGAAGCTTTCTTT
TRBJ2-5 TRBD2 TRBV30 - CACPGGGPKEPQYF TGTGCCTGCCCCGGGGGGGGCCCTAAAGAACCCCAGTACTTC
TRBJ2-3 TRBD1 TRBV6-1 - CASSRQGPDTQYF TGTGCCAGCAGTCGACAGGGTCCAGATACGCAGTATTTT
TRBJ2-5 - TRBV6-1 - CASNDRESGETQYF TGTGCCAGCAATGACCGGGAGAGTGGAGAGACCCAGTACTTC
TRBJ1-2 TRBD1 TRBV6-1 - CASSEDRTEPRGYTF TGTGCCAGCAGTGAGGACAGGACCGAACCACGGGGCTACACCTTC
TRBJ1-1 - TRBV9 - CASSVAGGFNTEAFF TGTGCCAGCAGCGTAGCCGGGGGTTTCAACACTGAAGCTTTCTTT
TRBJ2-2 - TRBV6-1 - CASSEVGGPNTGELFF TGTGCCAGCAGTGAAGTAGGAGGACCGAACACCGGGGAGCTGTTTTTT
TRBJ1-1 - TRBV11-2 - CASSSLQGRLRAFF TGTGCCAGCAGTTCGCTACAGGGTAGGCTACGAGCTTTCTTT
TRBJ1-1 - TRBV19 - CASSTQTGNTEAFF TGTGCCAGTAGTACTCAGACAGGGAACACTGAAGCTTTCTTT
TRBJ2-1 TRBD2 TRBV5-4 - CASSYTSGPYNEQFF TGTGCCAGCAGCTATACTAGCGGGCCATACAATGAGCAGTTCTTC
TRBJ2-3 - TRBV15 - CATSRDWRDTQYF TGTGCCACCAGCAGAGATTGGAGGGATACGCAGTATTTT
TRBJ1-5 - TRBV7-2 - CASSLERGRNQPQHF TGTGCCAGCAGCTTAGAAAGGGGCCGCAATCAGCCCCAGCATTTT
TRBJ2-3 TRBD2 TRBV18 - CASSRLAGSDTQYF TGTGCCAGCTCCCGACTAGCGGGATCAGATACGCAGTATTTT
TRBJ2-7 TRBD2 TRBV18 - CASSPALAGGTNEQYF TGTGCCAGCTCACCAGCTCTAGCGGGAGGGACGAACGAGCAGTACTTC
TRBJ1-2 - TRBV30 - CARDTYYGYTF TGTGCCCGGGACACGTACTATGGCTACACCTTC
TRBJ2-1 - TRBV7-9 - CASSRVENEQFF TGTGCCAGCAGCCGGGTAGAGAATGAGCAGTTCTTC
TRBJ2-3 TRBD1 TRBV10-3 few CALKGQLTDTQYF TGTGCCCTCAAGGGACAGCTCACAGATACGCAGTATTTT
TRBJ2-1 - TRBV18 few CASSPGQMIRNEQFF TGTGCCAGCTCACCAGGGCAGATGATCAGGAATGAGCAGTTCTTC
TRBJ2-2 - TRBV21-1 few CASSKRGRTNTGELFF TGTGCCAGCAGCAAAAGAGGGCGGACGAACACCGGGGAGCTGTTTTTT
TRBJ1-1 - TRBV19 - CASSYWGGKNTEAFF TGTGCCAGTAGCTATTGGGGGGGAAAGAACACTGAAGCTTTCTTT
TRBJ2-7 - TRBV2 - CASSPHDGSYEQYF TGTGCCAGCAGCCCCCATGACGGGTCCTACGAGCAGTACTTC
TRBJ2-7 - TRBV6-1 - CASSLDRNEQYF TGTGCCAGCAGCCTCGACAGAAACGAGCAGTACTTC
TRBJ1-3 - TRBV4-1 - CASSQIIISGNTIYF TGCGCCAGCAGCCAAATAATAATCTCTGGAAACACCATATATTTT
TRBJ2-1 - TRBV7-9 - CASSLSGETEQFF TGTGCCAGCAGCCTATCTGGAGAAACGGAGCAGTTCTTC
TRBJ2-1 - TRBV10-3 - CAISGQGGDNEQFF TGTGCCATCAGTGGGCAGGGCGGTGACAATGAGCAGTTCTTC
TRBJ1-1 TRBD1 TRBV5-1 - CASSSTPGQAEAFF TGCGCCAGCAGCTCCACCCCTGGACAGGCTGAAGCTTTCTTT
TRBJ2-7 - TRBV7-2 - CASSFSSVSSYEQYF TGTGCCAGCAGCTTTAGCAGCGTCAGCTCCTACGAGCAGTACTTC
TRBJ2-3 TRBD2 TRBV4-1 - CASSQGPGGGSKNTQYF TGCGCCAGCAGCCAAGGCCCTGGAGGCGGGAGTAAAAATACGCAGTATTTT
TRBJ2-1 - TRBV10-1 - CASSDQGSYNEQFF TGCGCCAGCAGTGACCAGGGCTCCTACAATGAGCAGTTCTTC
TRBJ2-3 - TRBV11-3 - CASSGATDTQYF TGTGCCAGCAGTGGTGCGACAGATACGCAGTATTTT
TRBJ2-1 - TRBV29-1 - CSVDLSGTPLYNEQFF TGCAGCGTTGATCTTTCCGGGACACCTCTATACAATGAGCAGTTCTTC
TRBJ2-1 - TRBV10-3 - CAISGWEDEQFF TGTGCCATCAGTGGATGGGAGGACGAGCAGTTCTTC
TRBJ2-5 TRBD2 TRBV2 - CASSRLAGAVETQYF TGTGCCAGCAGCCGACTAGCGGGAGCAGTTGAGACCCAGTACTTC
TRBJ1-1 - TRBV2 - CASSVGVWNTEAFF TGTGCCAGCAGTGTCGGGGTGTGGAACACTGAAGCTTTCTTT
TRBJ1-1 TRBD1 TRBV7-8 - CASSLQGASTEAFF TGTGCCAGCAGCTTACAGGGGGCGAGCACTGAAGCTTTCTTT
TRBJ1-1 - TRBV7-9 few CASSFQDSNTEAFF TGTGCCAGCAGCTTTCAAGACAGCAACACTGAAGCTTTCTTT
TRBJ2-1 TRBD2 TRBV6-9 once CARVAGTYNEQFF TGTGCCAGGGTAGCGGGAACCTACAATGAGCAGTTCTTC
TRBJ2-1 - TRBV6-1 - CASRPPGQHYNEQFF TGTGCCAGCAGACCCCCGGGACAACACTACAATGAGCAGTTCTTC
TRBJ2-1 TRBD2 TRBV30 - CAWGTSGSLFF TGTGCCTGGGGGACTAGCGGGAGTTTGTTCTTC
TRBJ2-7 TRBD2 TRBV19 - CASSTLPRTSGRAEEQYF TGTGCCAGTAGTACACTCCCCCGGACTAGCGGGAGGGCCGAGGAGCAGTACTTC
TRBJ1-3 TRBD1 TRBV6-1 - CASTWTGTGNTIYF TGTGCCAGCACCTGGACAGGGACTGGAAACACCATATATTTT
TRBJ2-7 TRBD2 TRBV7-2 - CASSTSGSYEQYF TGTGCCAGCTCTACTAGCGGGAGTTACGAGCAGTACTTC
TRBJ1-1 - TRBV19 - CASTRKRGGTEAFF TGTGCCAGTACCCGGAAACGCGGGGGCACTGAAGCTTTCTTT
TRBJ2-1 TRBD2 TRBV11-2 - CASSLELAGRNEQFF TGTGCCAGCAGCTTAGAACTAGCGGGACGCAATGAGCAGTTCTTC